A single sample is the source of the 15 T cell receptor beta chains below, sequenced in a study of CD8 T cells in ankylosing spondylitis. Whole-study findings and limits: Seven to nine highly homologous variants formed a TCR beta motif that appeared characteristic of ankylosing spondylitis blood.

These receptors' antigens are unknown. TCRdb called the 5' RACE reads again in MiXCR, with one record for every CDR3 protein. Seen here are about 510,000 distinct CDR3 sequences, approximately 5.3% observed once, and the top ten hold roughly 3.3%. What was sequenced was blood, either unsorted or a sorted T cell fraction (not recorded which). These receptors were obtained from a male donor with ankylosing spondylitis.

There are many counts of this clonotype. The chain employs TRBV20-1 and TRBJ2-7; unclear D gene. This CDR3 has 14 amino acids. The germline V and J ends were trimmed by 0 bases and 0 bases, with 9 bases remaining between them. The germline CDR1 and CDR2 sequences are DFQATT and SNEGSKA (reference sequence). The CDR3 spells CSARDRRSSYEQYF. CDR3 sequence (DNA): TGCAGTGCTAGAGACAGGCGGAGCTCCTACGAGCAGTACTTC.

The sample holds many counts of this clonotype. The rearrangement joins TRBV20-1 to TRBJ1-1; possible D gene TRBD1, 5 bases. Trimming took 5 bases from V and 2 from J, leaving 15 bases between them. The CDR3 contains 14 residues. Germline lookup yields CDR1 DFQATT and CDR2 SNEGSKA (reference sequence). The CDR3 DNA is TGCAGTGCTTCGATCCACGACAGAAACACTGAAGCTTTCTTT. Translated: CSASIHDRNTEAFF.

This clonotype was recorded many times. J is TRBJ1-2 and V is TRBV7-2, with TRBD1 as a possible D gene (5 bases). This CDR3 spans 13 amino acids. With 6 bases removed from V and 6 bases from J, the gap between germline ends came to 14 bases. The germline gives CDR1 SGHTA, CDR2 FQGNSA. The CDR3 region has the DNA TGTGCCAGCAGTCAACAGGTCTTGGATGGCTACACCTTC. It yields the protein CASSQQVLDGYTF.

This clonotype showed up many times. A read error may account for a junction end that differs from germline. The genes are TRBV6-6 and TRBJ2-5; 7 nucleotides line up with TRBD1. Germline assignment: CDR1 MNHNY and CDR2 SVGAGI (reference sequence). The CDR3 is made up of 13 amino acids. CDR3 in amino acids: CASSPTGQSTRYF. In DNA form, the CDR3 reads TGTGCCAGCAGTCCCACGGGACAGAGTACCCGGTACTTC.

CDR3 DNA: TGCGCCAGCAAGCTTGGGATGAACACTGAAGCTTTCTTT. Its translation: CASKLGMNTEAFF. The chain couples TRBV5-1 to TRBJ1-1, with D unclear. V lost 6 bases to trimming and J lost 0 bases, with 9 bases between them. CDR1 SGHRS and CDR2 YFSETQ come from the germline V gene. The CDR3 length is 13 residues.

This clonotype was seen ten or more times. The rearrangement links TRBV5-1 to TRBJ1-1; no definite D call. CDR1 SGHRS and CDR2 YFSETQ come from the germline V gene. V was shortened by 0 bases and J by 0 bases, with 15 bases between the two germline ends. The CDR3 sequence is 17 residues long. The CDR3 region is CASSLAPHTPLNTEAFF. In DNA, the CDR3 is TGCGCCAGCAGCTTGGCCCCTCATACCCCCCTGAACACTGAAGCTTTCTTT.

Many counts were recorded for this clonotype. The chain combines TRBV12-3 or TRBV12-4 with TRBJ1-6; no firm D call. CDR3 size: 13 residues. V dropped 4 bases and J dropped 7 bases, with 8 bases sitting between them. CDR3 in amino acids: CASSWAENSPLHF. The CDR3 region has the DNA TGTGCCAGCAGTTGGGCTGAAAATTCACCCCTCCACTTT.

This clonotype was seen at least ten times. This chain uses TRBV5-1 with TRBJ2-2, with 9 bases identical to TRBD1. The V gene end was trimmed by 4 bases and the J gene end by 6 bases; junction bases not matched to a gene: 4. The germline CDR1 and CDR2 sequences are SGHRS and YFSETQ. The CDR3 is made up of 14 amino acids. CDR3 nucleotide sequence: TGCGCCAGCAGCGACAGGGGGGGCTCCGGGGAGCTGTTTTTT. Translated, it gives CASSDRGGSGELFF.

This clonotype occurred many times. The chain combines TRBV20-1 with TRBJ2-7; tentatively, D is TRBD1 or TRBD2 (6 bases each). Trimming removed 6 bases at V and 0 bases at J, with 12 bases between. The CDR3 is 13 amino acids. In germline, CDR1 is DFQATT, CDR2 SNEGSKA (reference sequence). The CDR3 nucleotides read TGCAGTGCGAGGGGGGACGTCTCCTACGAGCAGTACTTC. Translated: CSARGDVSYEQYF.

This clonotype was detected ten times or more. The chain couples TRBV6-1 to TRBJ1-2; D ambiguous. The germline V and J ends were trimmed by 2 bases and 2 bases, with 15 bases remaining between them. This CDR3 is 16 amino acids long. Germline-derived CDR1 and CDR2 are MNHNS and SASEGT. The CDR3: CASSELDYALNYGYTF. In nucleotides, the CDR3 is TGTGCCAGCAGTGAACTGGACTATGCTTTAAACTATGGCTACACCTTC.

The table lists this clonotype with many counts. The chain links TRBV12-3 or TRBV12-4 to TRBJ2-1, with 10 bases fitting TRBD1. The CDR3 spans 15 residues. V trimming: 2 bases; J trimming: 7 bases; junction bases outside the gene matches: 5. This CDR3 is CASSLRQGAGNEQFF. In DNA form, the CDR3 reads TGTGCCAGCAGTTTACGACAGGGGGCAGGGAATGAGCAGTTCTTC.

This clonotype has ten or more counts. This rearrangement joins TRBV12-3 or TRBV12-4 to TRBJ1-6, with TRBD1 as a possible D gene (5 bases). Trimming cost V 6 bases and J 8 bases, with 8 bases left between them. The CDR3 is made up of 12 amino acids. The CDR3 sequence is CASRWGDSPLHF. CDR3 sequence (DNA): TGTGCCAGCAGATGGGGCGATTCACCCCTCCACTTT.

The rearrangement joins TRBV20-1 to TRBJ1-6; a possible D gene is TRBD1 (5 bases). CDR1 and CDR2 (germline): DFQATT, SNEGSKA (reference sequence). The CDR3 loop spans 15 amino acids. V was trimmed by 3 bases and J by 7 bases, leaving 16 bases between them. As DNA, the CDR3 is TGCAGTGCTAGTCCCTTGACAGTTTCGAATTCACCCCTCCACTTT. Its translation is CSASPLTVSNSPLHF.

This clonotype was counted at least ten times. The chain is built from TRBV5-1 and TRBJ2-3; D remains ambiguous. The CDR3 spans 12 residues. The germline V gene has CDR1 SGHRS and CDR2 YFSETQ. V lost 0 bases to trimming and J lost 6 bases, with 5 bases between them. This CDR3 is CASSLDVDTQYF. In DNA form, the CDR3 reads TGCGCCAGCAGCTTGGATGTCGATACGCAGTATTTT. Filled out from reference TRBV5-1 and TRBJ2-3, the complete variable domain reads KAGVTQTPRYLIKTRGQQVTLSCSPISGHRSVSWYQQTPGQGLQFLFEYFSETQRNKGNFPGRFSGRQFSNSRSEMNVSTLELGDSALYLCASSLDVDTQYFGPGTRLTVL.

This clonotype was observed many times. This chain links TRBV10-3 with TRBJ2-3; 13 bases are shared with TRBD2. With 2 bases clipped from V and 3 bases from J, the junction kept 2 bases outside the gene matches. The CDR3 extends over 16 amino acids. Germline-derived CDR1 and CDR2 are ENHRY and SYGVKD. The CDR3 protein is CAISEGTSGATDTQYF. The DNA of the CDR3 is TGTGCCATCAGTGAGGGGACTAGCGGGGCTACAGATACGCAGTATTTT.